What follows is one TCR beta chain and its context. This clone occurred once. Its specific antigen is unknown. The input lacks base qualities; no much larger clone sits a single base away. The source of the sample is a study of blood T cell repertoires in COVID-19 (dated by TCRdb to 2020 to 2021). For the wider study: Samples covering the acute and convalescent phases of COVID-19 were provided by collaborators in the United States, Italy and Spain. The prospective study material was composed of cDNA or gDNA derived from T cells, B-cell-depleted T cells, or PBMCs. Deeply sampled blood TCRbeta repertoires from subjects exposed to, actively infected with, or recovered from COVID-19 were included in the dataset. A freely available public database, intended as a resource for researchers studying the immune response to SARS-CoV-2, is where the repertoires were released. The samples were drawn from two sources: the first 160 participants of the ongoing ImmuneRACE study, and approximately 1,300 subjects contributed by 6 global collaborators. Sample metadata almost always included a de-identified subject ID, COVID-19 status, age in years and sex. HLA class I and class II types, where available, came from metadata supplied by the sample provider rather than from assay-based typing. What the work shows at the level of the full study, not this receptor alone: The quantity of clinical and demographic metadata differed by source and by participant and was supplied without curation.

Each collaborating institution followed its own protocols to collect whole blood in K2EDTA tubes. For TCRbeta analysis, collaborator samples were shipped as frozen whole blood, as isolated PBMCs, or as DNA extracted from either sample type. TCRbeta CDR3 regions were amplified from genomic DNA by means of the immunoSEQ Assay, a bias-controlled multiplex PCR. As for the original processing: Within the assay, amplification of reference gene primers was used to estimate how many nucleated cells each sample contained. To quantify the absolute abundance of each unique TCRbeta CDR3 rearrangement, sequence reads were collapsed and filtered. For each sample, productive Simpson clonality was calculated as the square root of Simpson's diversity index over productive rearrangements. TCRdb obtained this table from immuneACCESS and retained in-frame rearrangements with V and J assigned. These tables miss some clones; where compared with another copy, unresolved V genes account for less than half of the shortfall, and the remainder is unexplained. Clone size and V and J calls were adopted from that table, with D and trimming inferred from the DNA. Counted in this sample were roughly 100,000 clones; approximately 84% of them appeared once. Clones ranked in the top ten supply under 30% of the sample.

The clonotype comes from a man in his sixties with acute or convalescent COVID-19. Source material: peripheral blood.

The CDR3 region: CASGPGGMGADTQYF. At the DNA level, the sequence is TGTGCCAGTGGCCCAGGGGGCATGGGGGCAGATACGCAGTATTTT. This chain joins TRBV19 to TRBJ2-3; 8 central nucleotides agree with TRBD1. CDR1 and CDR2 are drawn from the germline V gene (reference sequence): LNHDA, SQIVND. Measured from the cysteine to the phenylalanine, the CDR3 is 15 residues long. CDR3 DNA is the only sequence kept; it has 45 bases, read in frame from the first base. V is trimmed back by 8 bases and J by 4 bases, and the junction contains 11 bases that no gene match accounts for.